The T cell receptor (beta chain) described here comes from a study of OX40 agonist ivuxolimab in advanced cancers. Concerning this clone: The antigen remains undetermined.

Study-wide findings and caveats: At 0.1 to 3.0 mg/kg and by week 6, clonal expansion occurred in CD4+ and CD8+ blood T cells. There were, on average, more expanded clones in CD8+ T cells than in CD4+.

The germline CDR1 and CDR2 sequences are LNHDA and SQIVND (reference sequence). CDR3 length equals 13 residues. V was clipped by 7 bases and J by 5 bases, with 12 bases between them. Assay used: immunoSEQ multiplex PCR; TCRdb lists only in-frame clones, some missing. The sample has approximately 89,000 clones, around 86% seen once. The sample consisted of CD4+ or CD8+ T cells sorted from blood, taken in a trial of the OX40 agonist ivuxolimab. This TCR was sampled from an adult with an advanced solid tumor such as melanoma, head and neck, liver or kidney cancer. The chain joins TRBV19 to TRBJ1-5; no clear D. The CDR3 sequence: CASNYREHQPQHF. DNA for the CDR3: TGTGCCAGTAACTACAGAGAACATCAGCCCCAGCATTTT.